This TCR beta chain was found in a study of OX40 agonist ivuxolimab in advanced cancers. Looking at the study overall: Subjects had a mean age of around 60 years, with a range of roughly 20 to 80; almost 85% were male.

The V end was cut by 6 bases, the J end by 11 bases, with 13 bases between. CDR1 MDHEN and CDR2 SYDVKM come from the germline V gene. The CDR3 is 11 amino acids. Sequencing was performed with immunoSEQ multiplex PCR; in TCRdb, only in-frame clones are kept and a portion is missing. Of 65,000 to 75,000 clones in the sample, 85% to 90% were seen once. With regard to this clone: No antigen is known for it.

General study points: By week 6 at 0.1 to 3.0 mg/kg, blood CD4+ and CD8+ T cells had expanded clonally. Compared with CD4+, CD8+ T cells on average had more expanded clones.

This clonotype originated in an adult with an advanced solid tumor such as melanoma, head and neck, liver or kidney cancer. The starting material was CD4+ or CD8+ T cells sorted from blood, obtained in a trial of the OX40 agonist ivuxolimab. The rearrangement uses TRBV28 and TRBJ1-1; tentative D call: TRBD1 (5 bases). The CDR3 sequence: CASRVQGVAFF. DNA for the CDR3: TGTGCCAGCAGAGTCCAGGGCGTTGCTTTCTTT.